Below are 15 T cell receptor beta chains sequenced from a single sample in a study of CXCR3-negative and CXCR3-positive naive CD8 T cells (dated by TCRdb to about 2019). The sample was run on a NextSeq 550. The Human TCR Profiling Kit (MiLaboratory) was used to prepare UMI-labeled 5' RACE TRB cDNA libraries. TCRdb reprocessed the public reads and reports one entry per CDR3 protein sequence, without DNA. The sample table on file contains some 150,000 distinct CDR3 sequences. Jointly, the top ten make up 0.25% to 0.3% of the sample. Points the paper makes about the study in general: TRB CDR3s from CXCR3-positive naive cells showed higher hydrophobicity (lower Kidera factor 4), lower energy, and higher strength and volume indices than CXCR3-negative naive cells.

These receptors are not linked to any known antigen. Source material: naive CXCR3+ CD8+ T cells from blood. Sample cell subset or site, as interpreted from the label and publication: CD45RO-CCR7+CD27+CD95- naive CD8+ T cells expressing CXCR3 (TNR3+). These receptors were collected from a human donor in good health. Some clones in this sample may be carry-over from other donors' samples.

The gene calls are TRBV21-1 and TRBJ2-1. TRBV21-1 is a pseudogene. This CDR3 has 17 amino acids. CDR3 in amino acids: CASSKGRDRGTYNEQFF.

The rearrangement joins TRBV5-1 to TRBJ2-7; TCRdb outputs TRBD2, but without DNA this stays unchecked. Looked up from germline, CDR1 is SGHRS and CDR2 is YFSETQ. The CDR3 consists of 13 residues. The CDR3 here is CASRGLALSEQYF.

This sequence joins TRBV3-1 and TRBJ2-2; the D call from TCRdb, TRBD2, cannot be confirmed without DNA. The CDR3 runs to 18 residues. Germline values: CDR1 LGHDT, CDR2 YNNKEL (reference sequence). CDR3 sequence reads: CASSYNPGLAGGTGELFF.

The CDR3 here is CASSQGVETQYF. V usage is TRBV28 and J usage is TRBJ2-5; absent DNA, TCRdb's TRBD1 call cannot be checked. Germline lookup yields CDR1 MDHEN and CDR2 SYDVKM. The CDR3 loop spans 12 amino acids.

The V and J genes are TRBV29-1 and TRBJ2-2. This CDR3 has 12 amino acids. Germline V gene sequence: CDR1 SQVTM, CDR2 ANQGSEA. The CDR3 sequence: CSVPEHTGELFF.

This chain's CDR3 is CASSVGEGTGTDTQYF. The chain joins TRBV9 to TRBJ2-3; the D gene TCRdb calls, TRBD2, cannot be checked with no DNA. Germline CDR1 is SGDLS and CDR2 is YYNGEE. CDR3 length equals 16 residues. Filled out from reference TRBV9 and TRBJ2-3, the complete variable domain reads DSGVTQTPKHLITATGQRVTLRCSPRSGDLSVYWYQQSLDQGLQFLIQYYNGEERAKGNILERFSAQQFPDLHSELNLSSLELGDSALYFCASSVGEGTGTDTQYFGPGTRLTVL.

The CDR3 sequence is CSVVGETGELFF. The rearrangement joins TRBV29-1 to TRBJ2-2. CDR1 SQVTM and CDR2 ANQGSEA come from the germline V gene. The CDR3 has 12 residues.

The rearrangement uses TRBV28 and TRBJ2-5; TCRdb picks TRBD1, but there is no DNA to check that call. Germline V CDR1 and CDR2: MDHEN, SYDVKM. The CDR3 covers 17 residues. The CDR3 reads CASSPPGQGAERETQYF.

The J gene is TRBJ1-2, the V gene TRBV28. The CDR3 has 12 amino acids. Germline CDR1 and CDR2: MDHEN and SYDVKM. CDR3 region: CASSHPERVRTF.

The chain has TRBV20-1 and TRBJ2-7; TCRdb designates TRBD1, a call that cannot be tested without DNA. CDR3 length equals 15 residues. CDR1 DFQATT and CDR2 SNEGSKA come from the germline V gene (reference sequence). This CDR3 reads CSAISLVTGAYEQYF.

The chain employs TRBV4-1 and TRBJ2-3; TCRdb's D gene call, TRBD2, goes unchecked for lack of DNA. The CDR3 length is 15 residues. Germline V gives CDR1 MGHRA, CDR2 YSYEKL. The CDR3 reads CASSQDNGPAATQYF.

V usage is TRBV20-1 and J usage is TRBJ1-1; TCRdb calls TRBD1, which cannot be checked without DNA. Germline V lookup: CDR1 DFQATT, CDR2 SNEGSKA (reference sequence). The CDR3 has 15 amino acids. The CDR3 sequence is CSASEGGYMNTEAFF.

The chain couples TRBV7-9 to TRBJ2-1. Per the germline V gene, CDR1 is SEHNR and CDR2 is FQNEAQ (reference sequence). The CDR3 has 13 amino acids. The CDR3 loop reads CASSLGHGNEQFF.

The J gene is TRBJ2-1, the V gene TRBV29-1; there is no DNA to check the TCRdb D call of TRBD1. Germline CDR1 reads SQVTM; CDR2 reads ANQGSEA. The CDR3 consists of 12 residues. The CDR3 here is CSADRGSPEQFF.

The CDR3: CASSETVGWGELFF. The J gene is TRBJ2-2, the V gene TRBV6-1; no DNA is available, so the TRBD1 call from TCRdb remains unchecked. Per the germline V gene, CDR1 is MNHNS and CDR2 is SASEGT. There are 14 residues in the CDR3.